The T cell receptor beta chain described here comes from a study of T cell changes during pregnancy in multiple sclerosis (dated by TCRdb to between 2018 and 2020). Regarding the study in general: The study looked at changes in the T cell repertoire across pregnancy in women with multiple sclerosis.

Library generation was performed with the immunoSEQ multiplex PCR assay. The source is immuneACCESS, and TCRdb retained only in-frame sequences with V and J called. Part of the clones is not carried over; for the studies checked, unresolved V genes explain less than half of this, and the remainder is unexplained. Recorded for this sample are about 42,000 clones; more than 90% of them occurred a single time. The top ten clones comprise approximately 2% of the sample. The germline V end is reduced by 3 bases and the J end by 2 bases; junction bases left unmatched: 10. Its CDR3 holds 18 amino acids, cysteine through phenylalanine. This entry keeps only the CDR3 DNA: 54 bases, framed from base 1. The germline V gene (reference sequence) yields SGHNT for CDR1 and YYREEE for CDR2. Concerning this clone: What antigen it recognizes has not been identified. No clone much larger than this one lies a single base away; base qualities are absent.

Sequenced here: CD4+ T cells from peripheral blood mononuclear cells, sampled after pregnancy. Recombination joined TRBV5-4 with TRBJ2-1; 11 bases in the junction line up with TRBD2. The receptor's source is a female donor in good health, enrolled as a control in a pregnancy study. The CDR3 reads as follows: CASSSRLAGFETYNEQFF. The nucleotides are TGTGCCAGCAGCTCCAGACTAGCGGGATTTGAGACCTACAATGAGCAGTTCTTC. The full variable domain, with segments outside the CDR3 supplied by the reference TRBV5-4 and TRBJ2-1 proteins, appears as ETGVTQSPTHLIKTRGQQVTLRCSSQSGHNTVSWYQQALGQGPQFIFQYYREEENGRGNFPPRFSGLQFPNYSSELNVNALELDDSALYLCASSSRLAGFETYNEQFFGPGTRLTVL.